The 12 T cell receptor beta chains given below trace back to one sample, sequenced in a study of T-cell memory formation after mild COVID-19. TCRdb independently ran MiXCR on the 5' RACE reads; one entry per CDR3 protein. There are about 58,000 distinct CDR3 sequences in the sample; 25% to 30% occur only once, and approximately 43% lies in the top ten. Sequenced input: PBMCs or a T cell subset sorted from them (not recorded which). These receptors were obtained from a man aged 18 to 30 who had mild COVID-19 (a few samples of this study predate the infection). Cell type and time point are not known.

The chain recombines TRBV20-1 with TRBJ1-3; D is possibly TRBD1 (6 bases). The CDR3 length is 14 residues. The V end lost 6 bases, the J end lost 0 bases, and 12 bases lay between the germline ends. Germline CDR1 reads DFQATT; CDR2 reads SNEGSKA (reference sequence). CDR3 sequence: CSASTGISGNTIYF. The CDR3 nucleotides read TGCAGTGCAAGCACAGGGATCTCTGGAAACACCATATATTTT.

The chain recombines TRBV4-3 with TRBJ2-3; TRBD2 matches at 11 bases. The CDR3 is 16 amino acids. V lost 0 bases and J lost 5; bases outside the gene matches: 4. Looked up from germline, CDR1 is LGHNA and CDR2 is YSLEER. CDR3 residues: CASSQDLAGGKDTQYF. CDR3 nucleotide sequence: TGCGCCAGCAGCCAAGACCTAGCGGGGGGTAAAGATACGCAGTATTTT.

This rearrangement joins TRBV15 to TRBJ1-5; TRBD1 matches at 7 bases. Looked up from germline, CDR1 is LNHNV and CDR2 is YYDKDF (reference sequence). The CDR3 extends over 12 amino acids. Unmatched junction bases numbered 4, after V lost 8 bases and J lost 6 bases. The CDR3: CATRQGSQPQHF. The DNA of the CDR3 is TGTGCCACCCGACAGGGAAGTCAGCCCCAGCATTTT.

This clonotype was seen only a few times. The gene calls are TRBV4-3 and TRBJ1-2; D gene uncertain. The ends were cut back, 1 base at V and 2 bases at J, with 11 bases in the middle. Per germline, CDR1 LGHNA and CDR2 YSLEER. This CDR3 has 15 residues. CDR3 residues: CASSQVYRGNYGYTF. Here the CDR3 DNA reads TGCGCCAGCAGCCAAGTTTATCGAGGGAACTATGGCTACACCTTC.

The CDR3 sequence: CASSQVGRVGNNEQFF. The CDR3 nucleotides read TGTGCCAGCAGCCAAGTCGGCAGGGTGGGGAACAATGAGCAGTTCTTC. The chain combines TRBV14 with TRBJ2-1; possible D gene TRBD1, 5 bases. CDR3 length equals 16 residues. The V and J ends lost 1 base and 5 bases respectively, with 15 bases between them. Germline CDR1 reads SGHDN; CDR2 reads FVKESK.

The V and J genes are TRBV4-2 and TRBJ2-7; tentative D call: TRBD1 (6 bases). There are 14 residues in the CDR3. With 3 bases removed from V and 0 bases from J, the gap between germline ends came to 9 bases. Germline CDR1 LGHNA, CDR2 YNFKEQ. CDR3 protein: CASSHPDSSYEQYF. The CDR3 bases are TGTGCCAGCAGCCACCCGGACAGCTCCTACGAGCAGTACTTC.

This clonotype turned up a few times. The chain carries TRBV6-2 or TRBV6-3 and TRBJ2-3; 9 nucleotides match TRBD2. Germline V lookup: CDR1 MNHEY, CDR2 SVGEGT. This CDR3 spans 15 amino acids. Losses at the gene ends were 2 bases for V and 4 bases for J; bases not matched to a gene: 4. The CDR3 region has the DNA TGTGCCAGCAGTTACAATGCGGGGGGGCCAGATACGCAGTATTTT. Its protein is CASSYNAGGPDTQYF.

This chain connects TRBV6-2 or TRBV6-3 to TRBJ2-7, with 8 bases aligning to TRBD1. The V segment lost 0 bases and the J segment 1 base; nucleotides outside the gene matches: 5. The CDR3 runs to 16 residues. Germline loops: CDR1 MNHEY, CDR2 SVGEGT. CDR3 region: CASSYSRDRSSYEQYV. The CDR3, as DNA: TGTGCCAGCAGTTACTCCCGGGACAGGAGTTCCTACGAGCAGTACGTC.

This clonotype was seen ten or more times. The chain employs TRBV20-1 and TRBJ2-7; 8 nucleotides agree with TRBD1. The CDR3 sequence is 13 residues long. The germline V gene encodes CDR1 DFQATT and CDR2 SNEGSKA (reference sequence). CDR3 in amino acids: CSPRDRRSYEQYF. For the CDR3, the DNA is TGCAGCCCTCGGGACAGGAGATCCTACGAGCAGTACTTC.

This clonotype showed up just a few times. This CDR3 is CASSSTETQYF. The CDR3 DNA sequence: TGTGCCAGCAGTAGTACAGAGACCCAGTACTTC. The chain couples TRBV12-3 or TRBV12-4 to TRBJ2-5; D remains unclear. V lost 5 bases, J lost 4 bases, and 5 bases lay in between. CDR3 length: 11 amino acids.

This sequence joins TRBV4-1 and TRBJ1-1; a possible D gene is TRBD1 (6 bases). The ends were cut back, 4 bases at V and 8 bases at J, with 8 bases in the middle. There are 11 residues in the CDR3. The germline V gene encodes CDR1 MGHRA and CDR2 YSYEKL. CDR3 in DNA: TGCGCCAGCAGCCTAGACAGGGAAGCTTTCTTT. Its translation is CASSLDREAFF.

CDR3 nucleotides: TGTGCCAGCAGCCAATTAACAGGGGGCGCGGAGACCCAGTACTTC. Its protein product is CASSQLTGGAETQYF. The V gene is TRBV3-1, the J gene TRBJ2-5; the match to TRBD1 covers 9 bases. V dropped 2 bases and J dropped 5; count of bases not matched to a gene: 6. The CDR3 covers 15 residues. Germline lookup yields CDR1 LGHDT and CDR2 YNNKEL (reference sequence).